Below, 6 T cell receptor beta chains from the same sample are listed, as sequenced in a study of T-cell reconstitution after alpha-beta-depleted transplantation in children. Unique molecular identifiers featured in how the TCRbeta library was prepared. A single record per CDR3 protein comes from TCRdb applying MiXCR to the PCR reads. This sample has approximately 79,000 distinct CDR3 sequences, with less than 20% found just once. Sequencing was performed on PBMCs, mostly from graft donor cells, taken 360 days after TCRalphabeta/CD19-depleted stem cell transplant. These receptor sequences come from a male patient aged 2 to 9 who had a stem cell transplant for acute lymphoblastic leukemia, so the T cells may come from the graft donor.

This rearrangement joins TRBV3-1 to TRBJ2-3; TRBD2 aligns across 13 bases. This CDR3 comprises 16 residues. Germline values: CDR1 LGHDT, CDR2 YNNKEL (reference sequence). Unmatched junction bases numbered 4, after V lost 4 bases and J lost 3 bases. CDR3 bases: TGTGCCAGCAGCCTGGGACTAGCGGGAAGAACAGATACGCAGTATTTT. Translating gives CASSLGLAGRTDTQYF.

This chain connects TRBV3-1 to TRBJ2-2; no clear D gene. Trimming stripped 1 base from V and 2 bases from J, with 5 bases between. This CDR3 contains 14 residues. From germline, CDR1 is LGHDT and CDR2 YNNKEL (reference sequence). CDR3 region: CASSQGLNTGELFF. In DNA, the CDR3 is TGTGCCAGCAGCCAAGGGCTTAACACCGGGGAGCTGTTTTTT.

A few counts support this clonotype. V is TRBV6-1 and J is TRBJ1-1; D gene ambiguous. Per the germline V gene, CDR1 is MNHNS and CDR2 is SASEGT. V gave up 2 bases and J gave up 5 bases, with 21 bases separating them. This CDR3 contains 17 residues. DNA of the CDR3: TGTGCCAGCAGTGAAAGTAGTTGGAGGACGGCGAGGACTGAAGCTTTCTTT. This gives the protein CASSESSWRTARTEAFF.

This clonotype was seen only a few times. The rearrangement joins TRBV12-3 or TRBV12-4 to TRBJ2-1; 8 nucleotides agree with TRBD1. This CDR3 contains 16 residues. Germline trimming cut 5 bases from V and 1 base from J; bases unmatched to any gene: 7. CDR3 bases: TGTGCCAGCAGTCTAGGACAGGGCATATCCTACAATGAGCAGTTCTTC. It translates to CASSLGQGISYNEQFF.

This chain's CDR3 is CASSLYSLAGTEAFF. As DNA, the CDR3 is TGTGCCAGCAGCTTGTACAGTCTAGCAGGCACTGAAGCTTTCTTT. The gene calls are TRBV7-9 and TRBJ1-1, with D hard to call. The length of the CDR3 is 15 residues. The V gene lost 3 bases and the J gene lost 4 bases, with 15 bases spanning the gap. The V gene's germline CDR1 is SEHNR and CDR2 FQNEAQ (reference sequence).

This clonotype was counted ten times or more. The chain carries TRBV11-2 and TRBJ2-3; a weak D match, TRBD2 (6 bases). This CDR3 has 17 residues. Trimming pared 5 bases from V and 2 bases from J, leaving 20 bases between. Germline CDR1 is SGHAT and CDR2 is FQNNGV. In DNA form, the CDR3 reads TGTGCCAGCAGCAAGACGGGACTGATTGTAGACACAGATACGCAGTATTTT. This gives the protein CASSKTGLIVDTDTQYF. Full variable domain (remainder filled in from reference TRBV11-2 and TRBJ2-3): EAGVAQSPRYKIIEKRQSVAFWCNPISGHATLYWYQQILGQGPKLLIQFQNNGVVDDSQLPKDRFSAERLKGVDSTLKIQPAKLEDSAVYLCASSKTGLIVDTDTQYFGPGTRLTVL.